This T cell receptor (beta chain) stems from a study of regulatory T cells in long-lasting Graves disease. Study background: Persistent Graves' disease required over 5 years of antithyroid drugs and positive TSH receptor antibodies. Study results and limitations: Accuracy might have suffered from few samples. Persistent disease favored TRBV28, TRBJ1-2 and TRBJ2-5.

Time point specified: persistent/refractory GD, antithyroid drugs over 5 years with positive TRAb. The TCR library used RNA extracted from PBMCs. This CDR3 is 12 amino acids long. V was cut by 1 base and J by 12 bases, with 13 bases left in between. Germline assignment: CDR1 MNHNS and CDR2 SASEGT. This clonotype was recorded many times. Its matching antigen is unknown. Through Arm-PCR of CDR3 regions and iRepertoire HTBI primers, TCR beta libraries were built. Via MiXCR, TCRdb re-called the multiplex PCR reads, giving one row per CDR3 protein. The sample consists of 650,000 to 700,000 distinct CDR3 sequences, 25% to 30% of them appearing once.

This receptor was obtained from a female donor with Graves disease. The chain employs TRBV6-1 and TRBJ2-7; no definite D call. Sample: peripheral blood mononuclear cells (PBMCs), taken when the disease was refractory, from a patient treated with antithyroid drugs. CDR3 nucleotides: TGTGCCAGCAGTGAAGAGGGATCCCGGTTGTACTTC. Translation: CASSEEGSRLYF.